This T cell receptor beta chain was profiled in a study of T cells in Graves' hyperthyroidism and ophthalmopathy. Newly diagnosed patients aged 18 to 65 had hyperthyroidism of under 2 months' duration. Orbital computed tomography, thyroid ultrasound, serum thyroxine and TRAb, and clinical symptoms together informed the diagnoses. Amplification of TCR beta CDR3 regions used RNA as the template. In the first-round RT-PCR of the TCR CDR3, the HTBI primer set was used. TCRdb independently ran MiXCR on the multiplex PCR reads; one entry per CDR3 protein. The sample shows about 420,000 distinct CDR3 sequences, approximately 13% of them seen only once. At least ten counts were recorded for this clonotype. The CDR3 totals 13 residues. The ends were cut back, 6 bases at V and 7 bases at J, with 12 bases in the middle. Germline values: CDR1 SNHLY, CDR2 FYNNEI.

The V gene is TRBV2, the J gene TRBJ1-4; tentatively, D is TRBD1 (6 bases). This receptor was obtained from a woman younger than 35 with Graves' hyperthyroidism. The sequencing sample was made of blood. The CDR3 DNA follows: TGTGCCAGCAGGCGGGGGGCCGGTGAAAAACTGTTTTTT. Amino acids: CASRRGAGEKLFF.